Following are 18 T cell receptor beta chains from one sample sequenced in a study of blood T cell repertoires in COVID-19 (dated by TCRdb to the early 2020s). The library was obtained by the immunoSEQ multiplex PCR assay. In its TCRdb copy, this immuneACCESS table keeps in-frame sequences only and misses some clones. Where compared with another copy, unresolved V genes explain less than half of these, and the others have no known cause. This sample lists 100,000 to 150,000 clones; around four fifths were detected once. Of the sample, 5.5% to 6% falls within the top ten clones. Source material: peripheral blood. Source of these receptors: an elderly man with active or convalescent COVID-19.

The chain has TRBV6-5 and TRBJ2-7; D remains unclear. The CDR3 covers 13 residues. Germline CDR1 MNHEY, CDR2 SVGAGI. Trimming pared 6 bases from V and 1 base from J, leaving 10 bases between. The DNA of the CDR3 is TGTGCCAGCAGCCCCGCGCTTTCCTACGAGCAGTACTTC. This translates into CASSPALSYEQYF.

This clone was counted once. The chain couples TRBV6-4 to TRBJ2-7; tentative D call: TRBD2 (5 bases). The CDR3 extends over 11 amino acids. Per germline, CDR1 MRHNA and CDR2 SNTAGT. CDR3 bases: TGTGCGCGGGTGTGGGCCTGGGAGCAGTACTTC. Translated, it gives CARVWAWEQYF.

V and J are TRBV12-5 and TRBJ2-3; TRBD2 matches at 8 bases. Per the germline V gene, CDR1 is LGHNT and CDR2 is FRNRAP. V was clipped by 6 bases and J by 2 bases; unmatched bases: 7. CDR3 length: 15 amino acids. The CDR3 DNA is TGTGCTAGTGGCCCCGGGACTAGTCCCACAGATACGCAGTATTTT. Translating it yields CASGPGTSPTDTQYF. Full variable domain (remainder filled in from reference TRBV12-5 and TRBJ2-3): DARVTQTPRHKVTEMGQEVTMRCQPILGHNTVFWYRQTMMQGLELLAYFRNRAPLDDSGMPKDRFSAEMPDATLATLKIQPSEPRDSAVYFCASGPGTSPTDTQYFGPGTRLTVL.

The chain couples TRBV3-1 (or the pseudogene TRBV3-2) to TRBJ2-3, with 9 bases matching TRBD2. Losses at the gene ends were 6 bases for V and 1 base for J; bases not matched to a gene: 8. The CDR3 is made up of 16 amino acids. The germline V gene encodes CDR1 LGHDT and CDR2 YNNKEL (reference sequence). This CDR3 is CASSRVAGARTDTQYF. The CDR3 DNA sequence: TGTGCCAGCAGTCGCGTAGCGGGGGCGCGCACAGATACGCAGTATTTT.

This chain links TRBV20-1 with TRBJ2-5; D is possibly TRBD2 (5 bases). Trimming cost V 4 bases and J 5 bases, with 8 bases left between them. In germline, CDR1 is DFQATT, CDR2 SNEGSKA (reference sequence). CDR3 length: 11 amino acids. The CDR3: CSAISEETQYF. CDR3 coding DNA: TGCAGTGCTATTAGCGAGGAGACCCAGTACTTC.

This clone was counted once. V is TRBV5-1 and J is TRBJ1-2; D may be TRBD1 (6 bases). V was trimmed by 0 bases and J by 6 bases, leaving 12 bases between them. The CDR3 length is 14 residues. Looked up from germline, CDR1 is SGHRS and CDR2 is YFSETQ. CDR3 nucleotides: TGCGCCAGCAGCTTGGAGGGGGAACCCAATGGCTACACCTTC. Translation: CASSLEGEPNGYTF.

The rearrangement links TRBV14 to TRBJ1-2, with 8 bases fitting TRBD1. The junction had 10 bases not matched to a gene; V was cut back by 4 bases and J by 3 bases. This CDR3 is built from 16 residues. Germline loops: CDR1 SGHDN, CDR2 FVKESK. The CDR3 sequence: CASSPLGQGADYGYTF. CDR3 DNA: TGTGCCAGCAGCCCCTTGGGGCAGGGGGCGGACTATGGCTACACCTTC.

CDR3 amino acids: CASSSLQGRGTDTQYF. The CDR3 DNA sequence: TGTGCCAGCAGTTCCTTGCAGGGGAGAGGCACAGATACGCAGTATTTT. The chain recombines TRBV6-5 with TRBJ2-3; D possibly corresponds to TRBD1 (6 bases). The germline V and J ends were trimmed by 4 bases and 1 base, with 15 bases remaining between them. The CDR3 consists of 16 residues. The germline V gene has CDR1 MNHEY and CDR2 SVGAGI.

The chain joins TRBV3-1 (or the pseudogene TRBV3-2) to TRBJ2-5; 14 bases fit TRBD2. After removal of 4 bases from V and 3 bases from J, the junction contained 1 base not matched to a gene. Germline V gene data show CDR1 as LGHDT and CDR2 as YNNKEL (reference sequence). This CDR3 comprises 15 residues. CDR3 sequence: CASSRLAGGEETQYF. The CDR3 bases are TGTGCCAGCAGCCGACTAGCGGGGGGGGAAGAGACCCAGTACTTC.

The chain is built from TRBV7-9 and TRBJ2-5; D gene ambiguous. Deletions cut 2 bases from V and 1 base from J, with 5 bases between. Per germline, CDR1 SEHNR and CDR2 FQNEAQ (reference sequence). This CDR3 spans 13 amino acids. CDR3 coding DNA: TGTGCCAGCAGCTTACAGTTCCAAGAGACCCAGTACTTC. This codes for CASSLQFQETQYF.

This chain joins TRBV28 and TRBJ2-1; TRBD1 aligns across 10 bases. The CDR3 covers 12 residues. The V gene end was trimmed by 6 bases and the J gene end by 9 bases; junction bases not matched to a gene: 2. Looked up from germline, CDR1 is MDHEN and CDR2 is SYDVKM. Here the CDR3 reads CASRTGGGEQFF. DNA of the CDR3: TGTGCCAGCAGGACAGGGGGCGGTGAGCAGTTCTTC.

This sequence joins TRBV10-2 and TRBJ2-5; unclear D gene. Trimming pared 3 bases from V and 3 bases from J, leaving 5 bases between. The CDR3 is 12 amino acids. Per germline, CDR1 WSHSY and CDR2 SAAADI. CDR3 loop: CASSEQKETQYF. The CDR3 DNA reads TGCGCCAGCAGTGAACAAAAAGAGACCCAGTACTTC.

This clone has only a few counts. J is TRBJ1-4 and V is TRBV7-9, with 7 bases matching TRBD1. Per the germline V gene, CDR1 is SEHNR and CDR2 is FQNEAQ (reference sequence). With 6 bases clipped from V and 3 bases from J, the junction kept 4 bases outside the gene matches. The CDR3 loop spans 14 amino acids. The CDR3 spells CASSRQGANEKLFF. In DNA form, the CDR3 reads TGTGCCAGCAGTCGACAGGGCGCTAATGAAAAACTGTTTTTT.

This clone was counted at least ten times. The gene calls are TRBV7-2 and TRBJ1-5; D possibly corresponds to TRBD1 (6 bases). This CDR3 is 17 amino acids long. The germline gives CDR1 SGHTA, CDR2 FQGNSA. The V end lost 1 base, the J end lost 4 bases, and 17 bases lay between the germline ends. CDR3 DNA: TGTGCCAGCAGCTTAGTCGTGGGGGGGGCGATAAATCAGCCCCAGCATTTT. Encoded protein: CASSLVVGGAINQPQHF.

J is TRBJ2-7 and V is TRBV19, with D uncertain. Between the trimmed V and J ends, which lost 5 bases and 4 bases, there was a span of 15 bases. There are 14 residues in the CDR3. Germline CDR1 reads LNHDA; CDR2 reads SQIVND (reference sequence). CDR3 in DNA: TGTGCCAGTAGTGAGTACGATGCTTCTTACGAGCAGTACTTC. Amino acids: CASSEYDASYEQYF.

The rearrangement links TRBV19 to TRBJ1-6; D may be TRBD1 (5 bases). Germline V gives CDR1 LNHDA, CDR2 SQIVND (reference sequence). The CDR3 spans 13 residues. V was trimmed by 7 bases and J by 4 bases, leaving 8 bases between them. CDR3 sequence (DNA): TGTGCCAGTAAAGGGGATTATAATTCACCCCTCCACTTT. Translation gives CASKGDYNSPLHF.

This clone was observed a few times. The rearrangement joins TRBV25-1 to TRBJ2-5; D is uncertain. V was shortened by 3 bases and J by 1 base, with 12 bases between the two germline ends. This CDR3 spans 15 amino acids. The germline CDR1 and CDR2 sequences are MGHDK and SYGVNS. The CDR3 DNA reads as TGTGCCAGCAGTGAGTTTGGAACAGCCCAAGAGACCCAGTACTTC. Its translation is CASSEFGTAQETQYF.

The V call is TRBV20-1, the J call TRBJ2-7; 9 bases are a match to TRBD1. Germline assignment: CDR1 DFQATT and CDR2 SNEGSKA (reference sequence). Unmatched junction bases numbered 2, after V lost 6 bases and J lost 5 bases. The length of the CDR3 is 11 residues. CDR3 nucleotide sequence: TGCAGTGCGGGACAGGGCAACGAGCAGTACTTC. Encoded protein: CSAGQGNEQYF.